This T cell receptor beta chain is from a study of T cell responses to AZD1222 COVID-19 vaccine. Libraries were prepared by immunoSEQ multiplex PCR; TCRdb keeps only in-frame clonotypes and omits some of them. In the table there are over 85,000 clones, about 85% of which are singletons. This CDR3 spans 13 amino acids. The V and J ends lost 4 bases and 1 base respectively, with 8 bases between them. The germline V gene has CDR1 SGDLS and CDR2 YYNGEE. The TCR was taken from an adult in good health. The chain employs TRBV9 and TRBJ1-1; no reliable D call. The sample here was peripheral blood, taken on day 0 of AZD1222 vaccination. CDR3 in DNA: TGTGCCAGCAGCTTTACACCGAACACTGAAGCTTTCTTT. This gives the protein CASSFTPNTEAFF. The full variable domain, its missing parts supplied by reference TRBV9 and TRBJ1-1, is DSGVTQTPKHLITATGQRVTLRCSPRSGDLSVYWYQQSLDQGLQFLIQYYNGEERAKGNILERFSAQQFPDLHSELNLSSLELGDSALYFCASSFTPNTEAFFGQGTRLTVV.